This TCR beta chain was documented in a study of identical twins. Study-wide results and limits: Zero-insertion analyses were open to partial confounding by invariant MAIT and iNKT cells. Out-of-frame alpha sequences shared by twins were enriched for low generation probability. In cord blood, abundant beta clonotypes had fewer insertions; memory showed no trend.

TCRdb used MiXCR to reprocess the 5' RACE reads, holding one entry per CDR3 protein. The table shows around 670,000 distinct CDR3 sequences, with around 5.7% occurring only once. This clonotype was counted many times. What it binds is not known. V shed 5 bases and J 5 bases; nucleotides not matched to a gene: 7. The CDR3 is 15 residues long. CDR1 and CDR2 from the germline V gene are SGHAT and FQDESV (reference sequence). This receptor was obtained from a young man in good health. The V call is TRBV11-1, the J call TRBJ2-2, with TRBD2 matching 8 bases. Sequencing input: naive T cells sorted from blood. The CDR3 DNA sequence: TGTGCCAGCAGCACCAGCGGGAGTCGAACCGGGGAGCTGTTTTTT. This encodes CASSTSGSRTGELFF.